These 10 T cell receptor beta chains were sequenced from one sample in a study of Graves' ophthalmopathy and Graves' hyperthyroidism. RNA transcripts yielded amplified TCR beta CDR3 regions. RT-PCR was first run with HTBI primers, then multiplex PCR in a second round. From the multiplex PCR reads, TCRdb called clonotypes with MiXCR, one entry per CDR3 protein. The sample records about 600,000 distinct CDR3 sequences, under 40% being singletons. Specimen: peripheral blood or thyroid tissue (not recorded which). These receptors came from an adult man with Graves' hyperthyroidism.

In its sample, this clonotype was seen a few times. This chain links TRBV2 with TRBJ2-5, with D possibly matching TRBD1 (6 bases). Per germline, CDR1 SNHLY and CDR2 FYNNEI. This CDR3 is built from 17 residues. The V end lost 5 bases, the J end lost 1 base, and 20 bases lay between the germline ends. In nucleotides, the CDR3 is TGTGCCAGCAGTTCGACAGGACATACTAATTTCCAAGAGACCCAGTACTTC. Residues: CASSSTGHTNFQETQYF.

This clonotype appeared a few times. The chain uses TRBV3-1 and TRBJ1-2; D is unresolved. This CDR3 contains 15 residues. Trimming stripped 0 bases from V and 0 bases from J, with 8 bases between. Germline V gene data show CDR1 as LGHDT and CDR2 as YNNKEL (reference sequence). CDR3 bases: TGTGCCAGCAGCCAAGAGGGTTATCCTAACTATGGCTACACCTTC. Translation gives CASSQEGYPNYGYTF.

This clonotype was counted at least ten times. The rearrangement links TRBV15 to TRBJ2-7; D perhaps matches TRBD1 (5 bases). Trimming removed 4 bases from V and 3 bases from J, with 13 bases in between. Germline V gene lookup returns CDR1 LNHNV and CDR2 YYDKDF (reference sequence). This CDR3 spans 14 amino acids. The CDR3 sequence: CATSIQQANYEQYF. The CDR3, as DNA: TGTGCCACCAGCATTCAACAGGCGAACTACGAGCAGTACTTC.

A remark on this clonotype: One end of the junction is discordant with germline, which a read error may explain. The J gene is TRBJ1-2, the V gene TRBV2; 7 bases align to TRBD1. Germline CDR1 reads SNHLY; CDR2 reads FYNNEI. The CDR3 spans 14 residues. This CDR3 reads CASSQAAPGGGYTF. CDR3 sequence (DNA): TGCGCCAGCAGCCAAGCGGCCCCAGGGGGTGGCTACACCTTC.

On this clonotype: A read error may produce the germline difference seen at one junction end. CDR3 protein: CASSGKGGEAETQYF. The DNA for the CDR3 is TGTGCCAGCAGTGGAAAAGGGGGCGAGGCAGAGACCCAGTACTTC. This chain joins TRBV10-3 and TRBJ2-5; TRBD1 agrees at 7 bases. CDR3 length: 15 residues. The V gene's germline CDR1 is ENHRY and CDR2 SYGVKD.

This clonotype was seen ten or more times. The chain's CDR3 is CASTPKEVRTEAFF. The CDR3 DNA reads TGTGCCAGCACGCCAAAGGAGGTGAGGACTGAAGCTTTCTTT. V gene TRBV7-9 combines with J gene TRBJ1-1; no clear D gene. Germline V CDR1 and CDR2: SEHNR, FQNEAQ (reference sequence). The ends were cut back, 7 bases at V and 5 bases at J, with 17 bases in the middle. This CDR3 is built from 14 residues.

The chain combines TRBV6-1 with TRBJ2-1; 8 nucleotides agree with TRBD2. In germline, CDR1 is MNHNS, CDR2 SASEGT. This CDR3 spans 14 amino acids. The V segment lost 5 bases and the J segment 8 bases; nucleotides outside the gene matches: 8. In DNA, the CDR3 is TGTGCCAGCAGTTTGGCGGGGGGCGGGGATGAGCAGTTCTTC. Translated, it gives CASSLAGGGDEQFF.

The chain combines TRBV7-9 with TRBJ1-2, with TRBD1 as a possible D gene (5 bases). Germline V gives CDR1 SEHNR, CDR2 FQNEAQ (reference sequence). The CDR3 runs to 15 residues. V lost 5 bases, J lost 8 bases, and 21 bases lay in between. The CDR3: CASSLRGAGVGGYTF. CDR3 DNA sequence: TGTGCCAGCAGCCTTCGGGGCGCCGGAGTCGGGGGCTACACCTTC.

This clonotype came up many times. This chain connects TRBV20-1 to TRBJ1-1, with D perhaps matching TRBD1 (5 bases). V lost 0 bases to trimming and J lost 1 base, with 12 bases between them. CDR1 and CDR2 from the germline V gene are DFQATT and SNEGSKA (reference sequence). The CDR3 contains 15 residues. For the CDR3, the DNA is TGCAGTGCTAGAGATAGCGAGACAGCGAACACTGAAGCTTTCTTT. Protein sequence: CSARDSETANTEAFF.

The genes are TRBV25-1 and TRBJ1-5, with TRBD1 as a possible D gene (5 bases). V lost 5 bases, J lost 7 bases, and 12 bases lay in between. CDR1 and CDR2 from the germline V gene are MGHDK and SYGVNS. The CDR3 is 13 amino acids. CDR3 coding DNA: TGTGCCAGCAGTTCCTCAGGGACCCAGCCCCAGCATTTT. Residues: CASSSSGTQPQHF.